A single sample gave rise to the 10 T cell receptor beta chains below, sequenced in a study of blood T cells in healthy people across ages. Together with a sample-barcoded 5' primer, a J-beta primer mix was included in a second PCR lasting about 6 to 12 cycles. TCRdb called the 5' RACE reads again in MiXCR, with one record for every CDR3 protein. The sample records 550,000 to 700,000 distinct CDR3 sequences, 25% to 30% being singletons. Sequencing was done on a sample of blood. The receptors come from a woman between 65 and 79 years old in good health.

The rearrangement joins TRBV28 to TRBJ1-2; no clear D. CDR1 and CDR2 from the germline V gene are MDHEN and SYDVKM. CDR3 length equals 12 residues. V shed 7 bases and J shed 4 bases, with 10 bases lying between them. The CDR3 loop reads CASTGNSYGYTF. The CDR3 nucleotides read TGTGCCAGCACGGGGAACTCCTATGGCTACACCTTC.

This clonotype was picked up a small number of times. V is TRBV29-1 and J is TRBJ2-2; perhaps D is TRBD1 or TRBD2 (6 bases each). The germline V gene encodes CDR1 SQVTM and CDR2 ANQGSEA. The CDR3 spans 14 residues. V was shortened by 6 bases and J by 2 bases, with 13 bases between the two germline ends. CDR3 protein: CSVGEGGNTGELFF. The CDR3, as DNA: TGCAGCGTGGGAGAGGGGGGTAACACCGGGGAGCTGTTTTTT.

The chain recombines TRBV30 with TRBJ2-1, with D uncertain. CDR3 length equals 14 residues. V was clipped by 3 bases and J by 0 bases, with 9 bases between them. Per the germline V gene, CDR1 is GTSNPN and CDR2 is SVGIG (reference sequence). DNA of the CDR3: TGTGCCTGGAGGGTCCTTAGCTCCTACAATGAGCAGTTCTTC. Protein product: CAWRVLSSYNEQFF. Complete variable domain (other parts from reference TRBV30 and TRBJ2-1): SQTIHQWPATLVQPVGSPLSLECTVEGTSNPNLYWYRQAAGRGLQLLFYSVGIGQISSEVPQNLSASRPQDRQFILSSKKLLLSDSGFYLCAWRVLSSYNEQFFGPGTRLTVL.

This clonotype was observed a few times. The gene calls are TRBV20-1 and TRBJ2-5; a possible D gene is TRBD1 (6 bases). The DNA end is a closer match to TRBJ2-7, so the J assignment may be wrong. CDR1 DFQATT and CDR2 SNEGSKA come from the germline V gene (reference sequence). The CDR3 is made up of 13 amino acids. CDR3 sequence: CSANIAGAYEQYF. The CDR3 DNA follows: TGCAGTGCTAACATTGCAGGGGCCTACGAGCAGTACTTC.

There are a few counts of this clonotype. V is TRBV20-1 and J is TRBJ2-6; D unclear. V shed 7 bases and J shed 2 bases, with 9 bases lying between them. Germline CDR1 reads DFQATT; CDR2 reads SNEGSKA (reference sequence). This CDR3 is built from 13 residues. In nucleotides, the CDR3 is TGCAGTGTACGAAGAGCTGGGGCCAACGTCCTGACTTTC. Translation: CSVRRAGANVLTF.

V and J are TRBV12-3 or TRBV12-4 and TRBJ1-4; D perhaps matches TRBD1 (5 bases). The CDR3 length is 15 residues. V was cut by 1 base and J by 8 bases, with 14 bases left in between. The chain's CDR3 is CASSLGREWDEKLFF. The CDR3, as DNA: TGTGCCAGCAGTTTAGGGAGGGAGTGGGACGAAAAACTGTTTTTT.

This clonotype was observed a few times. This chain connects TRBV20-1 to TRBJ2-5; D perhaps matches TRBD2 (6 bases). The CDR3 spans 14 residues. Germline lookup yields CDR1 DFQATT and CDR2 SNEGSKA (reference sequence). V was pared by 3 bases and J by 4 bases, with 15 bases between. This CDR3 is CSARGGGETETQYF. DNA for the CDR3: TGCAGTGCTAGGGGGGGTGGCGAGACAGAGACCCAGTACTTC.

The CDR3 DNA sequence: TGTGCCAGCAGTGTGGCCGGTTTAGGTGGCTACACCTTC. Protein product: CASSVAGLGGYTF. The chain uses TRBV2 and TRBJ1-2; D is undetermined. Germline V gives CDR1 SNHLY, CDR2 FYNNEI. The germline V and J ends were trimmed by 4 bases and 7 bases, with 13 bases remaining between them. The CDR3 is 13 amino acids.

The V and J genes are TRBV6-5 and TRBJ2-7; D not certain. From germline, CDR1 is MNHEY and CDR2 SVGAGI. The V gene lost 6 bases and the J gene lost 5 bases, with 17 bases spanning the gap. The CDR3 length is 14 residues. DNA for the CDR3: TGTGCCAGCAGCCGTGGACCTTCGGGCCACGAGCAGTACTTC. This gives the protein CASSRGPSGHEQYF.

V is TRBV4-1 and J is TRBJ1-2, with TRBD1 matching 7 bases. The CDR3 length is 14 residues. Germline values: CDR1 MGHRA, CDR2 YSYEKL. V dropped 0 bases and J dropped 6; count of bases not matched to a gene: 4. The CDR3: CASSQDNRGNGYTF. The CDR3 coding sequence is TGCGCCAGCAGCCAAGATAACAGGGGAAATGGCTACACCTTC.